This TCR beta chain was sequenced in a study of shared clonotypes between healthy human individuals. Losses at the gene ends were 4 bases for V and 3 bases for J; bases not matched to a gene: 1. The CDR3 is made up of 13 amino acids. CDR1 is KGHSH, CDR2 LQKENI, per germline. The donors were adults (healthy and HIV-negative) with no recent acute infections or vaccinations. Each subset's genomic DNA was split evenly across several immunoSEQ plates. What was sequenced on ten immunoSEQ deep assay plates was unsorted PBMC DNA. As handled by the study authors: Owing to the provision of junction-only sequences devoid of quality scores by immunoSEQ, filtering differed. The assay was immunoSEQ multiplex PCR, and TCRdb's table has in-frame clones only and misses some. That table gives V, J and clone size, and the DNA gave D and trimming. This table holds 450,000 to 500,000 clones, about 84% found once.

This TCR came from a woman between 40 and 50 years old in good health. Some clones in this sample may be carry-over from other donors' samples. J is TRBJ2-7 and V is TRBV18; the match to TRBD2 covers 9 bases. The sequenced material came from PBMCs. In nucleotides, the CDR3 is TGTGCCAGCTCACTAGCGGGAGACTACGAGCAGTACTTC. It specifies CASSLAGDYEQYF.